This section outlines one T cell receptor beta chain sequence together with its context. How the authors handled the data: Quantification of nucleated cells was approximated via reference gene primer amplification. Produced via immunoSEQ multiplex PCR; TCRdb's table is partial and in-frame only. Clonal size and the V and J genes are those of that table, whereas D and trimming came from the DNA. The sample contains 200,000 to 250,000 clones, roughly 78% of which appear only once. The V segment lost 1 base and the J segment 4 bases; nucleotides outside the gene matches: 9. The CDR3 runs to 16 residues. Germline V gene lookup returns CDR1 LNHDA and CDR2 SQIVND (reference sequence). This entry belongs to a study of blood T cell repertoires in COVID-19. Study as a whole: T cells, B-cell-depleted T cells, or PBMCs provided the cDNA or gDNA that served as material.

This clonotype was obtained from a woman aged 40-49 years with acute or convalescent COVID-19. The chain recombines TRBV19 with TRBJ1-1; 7 bases map to TRBD1. Material for sequencing was peripheral blood. CDR3 in amino acids: CASSIGLRGTITEAFF. The CDR3, as DNA: TGTGCCAGTAGTATAGGGCTCAGGGGGACAATCACTGAAGCTTTCTTT.